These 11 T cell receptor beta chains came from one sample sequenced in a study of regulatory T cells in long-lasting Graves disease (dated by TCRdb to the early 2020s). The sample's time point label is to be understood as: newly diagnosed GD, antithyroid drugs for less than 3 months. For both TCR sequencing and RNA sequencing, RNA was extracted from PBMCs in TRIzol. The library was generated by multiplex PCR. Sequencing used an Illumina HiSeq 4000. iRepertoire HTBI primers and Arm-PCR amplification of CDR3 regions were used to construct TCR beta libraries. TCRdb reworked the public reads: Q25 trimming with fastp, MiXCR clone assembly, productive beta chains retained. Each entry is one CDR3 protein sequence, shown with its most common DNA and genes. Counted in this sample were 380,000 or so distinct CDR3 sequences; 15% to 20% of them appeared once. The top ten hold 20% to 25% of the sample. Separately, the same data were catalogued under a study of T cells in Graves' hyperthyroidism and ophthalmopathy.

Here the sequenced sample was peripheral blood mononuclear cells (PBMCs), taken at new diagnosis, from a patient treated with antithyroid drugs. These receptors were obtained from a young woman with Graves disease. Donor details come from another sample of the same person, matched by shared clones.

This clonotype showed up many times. The CDR3 DNA reads TGCGCCAGCAGCTTTGCGGAGGGGGAGCAGTACTTC. Its translation: CASSFAEGEQYF. V and J are TRBV5-1 and TRBJ2-7; D may be TRBD2 (6 bases). The V and J ends lost 2 bases and 7 bases respectively, with 10 bases between them. CDR1 and CDR2 from the germline V gene are SGHRS and YFSETQ. This CDR3 has 12 residues.

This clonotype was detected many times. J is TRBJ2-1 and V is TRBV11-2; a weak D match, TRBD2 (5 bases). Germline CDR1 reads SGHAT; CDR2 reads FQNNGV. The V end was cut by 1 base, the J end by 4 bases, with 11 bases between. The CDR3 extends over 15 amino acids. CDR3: CASSLAWESYNEQFF. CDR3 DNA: TGTGCCAGCAGCTTAGCGTGGGAGTCTTACAATGAGCAGTTCTTC.

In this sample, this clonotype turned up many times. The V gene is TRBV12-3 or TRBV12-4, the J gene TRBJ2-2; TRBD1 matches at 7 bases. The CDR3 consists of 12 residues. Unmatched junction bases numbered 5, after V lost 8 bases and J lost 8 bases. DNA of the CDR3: TGTGCCAGCGGAACAGGGGCGGGGGAGCTGTTTTTT. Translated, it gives CASGTGAGELFF.

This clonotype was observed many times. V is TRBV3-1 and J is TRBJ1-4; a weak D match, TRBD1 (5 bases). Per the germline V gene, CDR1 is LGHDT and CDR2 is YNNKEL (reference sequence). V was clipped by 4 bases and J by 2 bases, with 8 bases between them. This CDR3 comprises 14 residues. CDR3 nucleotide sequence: TGTGCCAGCAGCCCAGGGTGGACTAATGAAAAACTGTTTTTT. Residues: CASSPGWTNEKLFF.

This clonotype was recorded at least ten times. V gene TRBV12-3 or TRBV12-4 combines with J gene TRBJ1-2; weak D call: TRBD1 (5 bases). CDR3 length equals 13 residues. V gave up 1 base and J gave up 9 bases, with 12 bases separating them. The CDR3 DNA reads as TGTGCCAGCAGTTTAGGGAGGGGATACAGCTACACCTTC. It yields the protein CASSLGRGYSYTF.

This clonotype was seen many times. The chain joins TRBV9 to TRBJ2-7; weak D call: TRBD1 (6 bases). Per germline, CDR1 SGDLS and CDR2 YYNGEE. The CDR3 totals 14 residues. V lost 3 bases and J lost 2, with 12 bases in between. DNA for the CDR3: TGTGCCAGCAGCGGAGTGGGACAAGCCTACGAGCAGTACTTC. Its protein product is CASSGVGQAYEQYF.

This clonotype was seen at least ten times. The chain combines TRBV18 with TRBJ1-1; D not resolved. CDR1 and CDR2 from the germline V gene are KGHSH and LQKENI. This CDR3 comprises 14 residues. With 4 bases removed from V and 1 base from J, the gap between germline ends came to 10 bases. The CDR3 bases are TGTGCCAGCTCACTTGGCAGGTCGAACACTGAAGCTTTCTTT. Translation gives CASSLGRSNTEAFF.

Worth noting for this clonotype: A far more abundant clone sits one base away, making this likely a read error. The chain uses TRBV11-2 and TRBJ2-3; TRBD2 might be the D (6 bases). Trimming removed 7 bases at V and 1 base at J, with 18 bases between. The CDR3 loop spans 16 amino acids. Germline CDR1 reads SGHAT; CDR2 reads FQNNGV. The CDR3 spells CASNPARDSGTDTQYF. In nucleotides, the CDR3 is TGTGCCAGCAACCCGGCCCGGGACTCAGGCACAGATACGCAGTATTTT.

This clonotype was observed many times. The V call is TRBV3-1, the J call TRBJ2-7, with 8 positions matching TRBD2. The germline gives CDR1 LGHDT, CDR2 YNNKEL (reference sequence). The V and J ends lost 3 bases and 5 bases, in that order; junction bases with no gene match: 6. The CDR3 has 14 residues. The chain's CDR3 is CASSHSAGGHEQYF. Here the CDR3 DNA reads TGTGCCAGCAGCCACTCCGCGGGAGGCCACGAGCAGTACTTC.

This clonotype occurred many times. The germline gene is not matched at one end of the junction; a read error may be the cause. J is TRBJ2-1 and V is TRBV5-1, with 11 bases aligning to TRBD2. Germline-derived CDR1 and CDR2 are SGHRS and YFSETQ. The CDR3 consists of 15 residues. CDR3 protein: CASSSGTSGYNEQFF. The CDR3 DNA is TGTGCCAGCAGTTCCGGGACTAGCGGATACAATGAGCAGTTCTTC.

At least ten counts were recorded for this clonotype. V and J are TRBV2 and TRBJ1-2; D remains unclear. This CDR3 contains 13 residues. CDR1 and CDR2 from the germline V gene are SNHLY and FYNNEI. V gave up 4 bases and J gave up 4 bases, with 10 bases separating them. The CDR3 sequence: CASSGPSGYGYTF. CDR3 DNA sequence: TGTGCCAGCAGTGGACCGAGTGGCTATGGCTACACCTTC.